This T cell receptor beta chain was captured in a study of CD8+ T cells in alopecia areata. Study outcomes and limitations: A large proportion of expanded lesional clones were detected persisting in scalp and blood during tofacitinib. Significant decreases in scalp clonality and expanded CD8+ clones followed tofacitinib treatment.

It was cDNA, reverse transcribed from extracted RNA, that served as the sequencing template. Profiled with immunoSEQ multiplex PCR; TCRdb holds only in-frame clones, not every one. The data hold 150,000 to 200,000 clones, with roughly 64% observed a single time. This CDR3 comprises 12 residues. V gave up 5 bases and J gave up 6 bases; unmatched junction bases: 3. Looked up from germline, CDR1 is GTSNPN and CDR2 is SVGIG (reference sequence). Details on this clone: What it binds is not known.

Noted treatment: oral pan-JAK inhibitor, 5-10 mg twice daily. This TCR derives from a human donor with alopecia areata. This sequence joins TRBV30 and TRBJ1-5, with 8 bases lining up with TRBD1. This specimen consisted of CD4+ T cells sorted from blood, obtained at week 24, from a patient treated with tofacitinib. CDR3 nucleotides: TGTGCCTGGGGACAGGGCTCTCAGCCCCAGCATTTT. Encoded protein: CAWGQGSQPQHF.